This TCR beta chain was observed in a study of T cell responses to AZD1222 COVID-19 vaccine. The repertoire was sequenced with immunoSEQ multiplex PCR; TCRdb's copy has only in-frame clones and lacks some. Among roughly 200,000 clones listed, 90% to 95% were seen once. Overall study findings and caveats: Spike-specific TCR breadth rose after two AZD1222 doses, and depth rose as well. Possibly, clonal diversity was underestimated; donors were largely white British and included more females. Spike-spanning, vaccine-associated CD4 TCRs were dominant at 160-218 and 743-854. Variant regions that are unmutated are reportedly the target of nearly half of spike-specific TCRs.

This clone was seen only a few times. Antigen specificity is unknown. Trimming took off 4 bases at V and 6 bases at J, with 15 bases between the two ends. The CDR3 runs 14 residues. From germline, CDR1 is MNHEY and CDR2 SVGEGT. Material: peripheral blood, obtained 28 days after the second dose of the MenACWY control vaccine. The chain employs TRBV6-2 or TRBV6-3 and TRBJ1-1; TRBD1 is a possible D gene (5 bases). This clonotype originated in an adult who received the MenACWY meningococcal vaccine as a control. As DNA, the CDR3 is TGTGCCAGCAGTTCCCACACAGGCAACGCTGAAGCTTTCTTT. As protein: CASSSHTGNAEAFF.